The clone carrying this TCR beta chain was detected once. Its antigen is unknown. The data originate from a study of blood T cells in healthy people across ages. Overall study results and limits: Age showed a roughly linear inverse relationship with TCR beta diversity per million T cells.

A sample-barcoded 5' primer and a J-beta primer mix were used in a second PCR of roughly 6 to 11 cycles. TCRdb re-called the 5' RACE reads with MiXCR, one entry per CDR3 protein. The repertoire holds about 700,000 distinct CDR3 sequences, with less than 40% as singletons. The sequenced material came from blood. This TCR came from a woman at least 80 years old in good health.

For the CDR3, the DNA is TGTGCCAGCCGGGACAGTGACTCCTACGAGCAGTACTTC. It yields the protein CASRDSDSYEQYF. This chain joins TRBV7-9 and TRBJ2-7; 7 bases align to TRBD1. After removal of 8 bases from V and 0 bases from J, the junction contained 4 bases not matched to a gene. The CDR3 length is 13 residues. Germline V gene lookup returns CDR1 SEHNR and CDR2 FQNEAQ (reference sequence).